This TCR beta chain derives from a study of blood T cell repertoires in COVID-19. The study recruited people aged roughly 18 to 100 years across approximately 24 US areas. Cohorts were based on clinical histories the participants reported. Exposed participants came across a COVID-19 case within 2 weeks before study entry. V was cut by 2 bases and J by 4 bases, with 11 bases left in between. This CDR3 contains 15 residues. Per the germline V gene, CDR1 is SGHAT and CDR2 is FQNNGV. Data came from immunoSEQ multiplex PCR; TCRdb stores just in-frame clones and leaves some out. The sample lists 150,000 to 200,000 clones, 80% occurring once. This clone appeared once.

This chain uses TRBV11-2 with TRBJ1-4; a possible D gene is TRBD1 (5 bases). The specimen was PBMCs or T cells enriched from blood (not recorded which). The clonotype originates from a man in his 60s who had been exposed to COVID-19. CDR3 region: CASSLSQGYNEKLFF. DNA of the CDR3: TGTGCCAGCAGCTTAAGTCAGGGCTATAATGAAAAACTGTTTTTT. Supplemented by reference TRBV11-2 and TRBJ1-4, the full variable domain reads EAGVAQSPRYKIIEKRQSVAFWCNPISGHATLYWYQQILGQGPKLLIQFQNNGVVDDSQLPKDRFSAERLKGVDSTLKIQPAKLEDSAVYLCASSLSQGYNEKLFFGSGTQLSVL.